The 21 T cell receptor beta chains listed next were all sequenced from one sample in a study of identical twins' blood T cells. Each CDR3 protein is one row after TCRdb ran MiXCR on the 5' RACE reads. This sample has around 380,000 distinct CDR3 sequences; roughly 31% occur once, and the top ten carry around 5.6%. The sequencing input was PBMCs. Source of these receptors: a woman between 18 and 50 years old in good health.

The genes are TRBV28 and TRBJ2-2; possible D gene TRBD1, 5 bases. CDR1 is MDHEN, CDR2 SYDVKM, per germline. Trimming removed 5 bases from V and 4 bases from J, with 11 bases in between. The CDR3 sequence is 14 residues long. As DNA, the CDR3 is TGTGCCAGCAGTACGGACAAACTCACCGGGGAGCTGTTTTTT. It is translated as CASSTDKLTGELFF. The full variable domain, completed using reference TRBV28 and TRBJ2-2, is DVKVTQSSRYLVKRTGEKVFLECVQDMDHENMFWYRQDPGLGLRLIYFSYDVKMKEKGDIPEGYSVSREKKERFSLILESASTNQTSMYLCASSTDKLTGELFFGEGSRLTVL.

This sequence joins TRBV9 and TRBJ1-1; D ambiguous. CDR1 is SGDLS, CDR2 YYNGEE, per germline. The CDR3 is made up of 13 amino acids. Trimming took off 2 bases at V and 8 bases at J, with 13 bases between the two ends. For the CDR3, the DNA is TGTGCCAGCAGCGTCGTCCCCGGGAGGGAAGCTTTCTTT. As protein: CASSVVPGREAFF. The variable domain in full, completed from reference TRBV9 and TRBJ1-1, reads DSGVTQTPKHLITATGQRVTLRCSPRSGDLSVYWYQQSLDQGLQFLIQYYNGEERAKGNILERFSAQQFPDLHSELNLSSLELGDSALYFCASSVVPGREAFFGQGTRLTVV.

This clonotype occurred a few times. J is TRBJ2-7 and V is TRBV29-1; D may be TRBD1 (6 bases). CDR1 is SQVTM, CDR2 ANQGSEA, per germline. V was shortened by 0 bases and J by 9 bases, with 15 bases between the two germline ends. The CDR3 loop spans 13 amino acids. As DNA, the CDR3 is TGCAGCGTTGAAGAAACAGGGTCCGGGCCGCAGTACTTC. Translation gives CSVEETGSGPQYF.

This rearrangement joins TRBV19 to TRBJ1-2; no clear D. Deletions cut 5 bases from V and 1 base from J, with 8 bases between. This CDR3 contains 13 residues. Germline CDR1 and CDR2: LNHDA and SQIVND (reference sequence). The CDR3 here is CASSSRNNYGYTF. CDR3 nucleotide sequence: TGTGCCAGTAGTTCCCGGAATAACTATGGCTACACCTTC.

V usage is TRBV9 and J usage is TRBJ1-2; D ambiguous. V lost 0 bases, J lost 0 bases, and 9 bases lay in between. CDR3 length: 15 amino acids. Germline values: CDR1 SGDLS, CDR2 YYNGEE. The CDR3 reads CASSVGQTANYGYTF. In DNA form, the CDR3 reads TGTGCCAGCAGCGTAGGGCAAACAGCTAACTATGGCTACACCTTC.

Relative to its sample, this clonotype is large. The chain has TRBV24-1 and TRBJ2-2; D ambiguous. CDR3 length: 14 amino acids. Trimming took 4 bases from V and 3 from J, leaving 8 bases between them. Germline CDR1 reads KGHDR; CDR2 reads SFDVKD. The CDR3 loop is CATSESLDTGELFF. CDR3 nucleotide sequence: TGTGCCACCAGTGAGTCCCTGGACACCGGGGAGCTGTTTTTT.

This clonotype was recorded a few times. The V call is TRBV2, the J call TRBJ1-1; no clear D gene. The germline V gene has CDR1 SNHLY and CDR2 FYNNEI. The ends were cut back, 2 bases at V and 1 base at J, with 11 bases in the middle. The CDR3 sequence is 15 residues long. In DNA form, the CDR3 reads TGTGCCAGCAGTGAATGGGCCGCTGGGAACACTGAAGCTTTCTTT. As protein: CASSEWAAGNTEAFF.

This clonotype was observed at least ten times. The chain has TRBV12-3 or TRBV12-4 and TRBJ2-3, with a tentative D call TRBD1 (5 bases). V dropped 5 bases and J dropped 11 bases, with 14 bases sitting between them. The length of the CDR3 is 12 residues. CDR3 in DNA: TGTGCCAGCAGTCTAGGGGTAGTTCTGCAGTATTTT. Its translation: CASSLGVVLQYF.

In regard to this clonotype: A read error may produce the germline difference seen at one junction end. The chain is built from TRBV2 and TRBJ1-1, with 8 positions matching TRBD1. Looked up from germline, CDR1 is SNHLY and CDR2 is FYNNEI. The CDR3 extends over 15 amino acids. In DNA, the CDR3 is TGTGCCAGCATTGAAAAAGGGACAGGCCCCACTGAAGCTTTCTTT. Amino acids: CASIEKGTGPTEAFF.

The table lists this clonotype with a few counts. The chain employs TRBV5-1 and TRBJ2-3; D is unresolved. The germline V and J ends were trimmed by 0 bases and 4 bases, with 6 bases remaining between them. The CDR3 extends over 13 amino acids. The germline V gene has CDR1 SGHRS and CDR2 YFSETQ. CDR3 sequence reads: CASSLGISDTQYF. The CDR3 DNA sequence: TGCGCCAGCAGCTTGGGGATATCAGATACGCAGTATTTT.

This clonotype showed up just a few times. The chain combines TRBV5-4 with TRBJ2-3, with 13 bases identical to TRBD2. With V trimmed by 2 bases and J by 2 bases, 5 bases remained unmatched. The CDR3 spans 17 residues. Germline CDR1 and CDR2: SGHNT and YYREEE (reference sequence). The CDR3 region is CASSFPGLAGITDTQYF. CDR3 bases: TGTGCCAGCAGCTTCCCGGGACTAGCGGGGATCACAGATACGCAGTATTTT. Full variable domain (missing parts from reference TRBV5-4 and TRBJ2-3): ETGVTQSPTHLIKTRGQQVTLRCSSQSGHNTVSWYQQALGQGPQFIFQYYREEENGRGNFPPRFSGLQFPNYSSELNVNALELDDSALYLCASSFPGLAGITDTQYFGPGTRLTVL.

This clonotype occurred many times. V gene TRBV29-1 combines with J gene TRBJ1-1; D gene unclear. V gave up 4 bases and J gave up 6 bases, with 9 bases separating them. This CDR3 contains 11 residues. Germline V gives CDR1 SQVTM, CDR2 ANQGSEA. CDR3 residues: CSVAKGAEAFF. Written as DNA, the CDR3 is TGCAGCGTTGCGAAGGGAGCTGAAGCTTTCTTT.

V usage is TRBV14 and J usage is TRBJ2-1, with D possibly matching TRBD2 (5 bases). V was shortened by 4 bases and J by 4 bases, with 20 bases between the two germline ends. From germline, CDR1 is SGHDN and CDR2 FVKESK. The CDR3 is made up of 17 amino acids. CDR3 nucleotide sequence: TGTGCCAGCAGCCTGACGATGGGAGCGGCCCTATACAATGAGCAGTTCTTC. It translates to CASSLTMGAALYNEQFF.

There are a few counts of this clonotype. The chain combines TRBV19 with TRBJ2-1, with 10 bases fitting TRBD2. Germline V gene sequence: CDR1 LNHDA, CDR2 SQIVND (reference sequence). Losses at the gene ends were 5 bases for V and 1 base for J; bases not matched to a gene: 5. This CDR3 contains 16 residues. This CDR3 reads CASSPLAGVSYNEQFF. The CDR3 DNA reads as TGTGCCAGTAGTCCTCTAGCGGGAGTTTCCTACAATGAGCAGTTCTTC. The full variable domain, in which reference TRBV19 and TRBJ2-1 provide the parts outside the CDR3, is DGGITQSPKYLFRKEGQNVTLSCEQNLNHDAMYWYRQDPGQGLRLIYYSQIVNDFQKGDIAEGYSVSREKKESFPLTVTSAQKNPTAFYLCASSPLAGVSYNEQFFGPGTRLTVL.

This clonotype has just one count. This chain uses TRBV29-1 with TRBJ2-1, with D tentatively TRBD1 (5 bases). CDR1 and CDR2 (germline): SQVTM, ANQGSEA. CDR3 length: 12 amino acids. Trimming pared 2 bases from V and 10 bases from J, leaving 12 bases between. CDR3 amino acids: CSVENQGTEQFF. In DNA, the CDR3 is TGCAGCGTTGAAAATCAGGGTACAGAGCAGTTCTTC.

This clonotype showed up just a few times. V gene TRBV6-5 combines with J gene TRBJ1-1, with D unresolved. The V end was cut by 7 bases, the J end by 11 bases, with 20 bases between. Looked up from germline, CDR1 is MNHEY and CDR2 is SVGAGI. CDR3 length equals 13 residues. DNA for the CDR3: TGTGCCAGCACCGGCGGGTCCCTCCAGAGGGCTTTCTTT. This codes for CASTGGSLQRAFF.

The rearrangement joins TRBV20-1 to TRBJ1-1; 8 bases match TRBD1. In germline, CDR1 is DFQATT, CDR2 SNEGSKA (reference sequence). The CDR3 spans 16 residues. With 0 bases clipped from V and 4 bases from J, the junction kept 10 bases outside the gene matches. The CDR3 is CSARETAGGLGTEAFF. CDR3 coding DNA: TGCAGTGCTAGAGAAACGGCAGGGGGCTTGGGCACTGAAGCTTTCTTT.

This clonotype was observed at least ten times. The chain couples TRBV29-1 to TRBJ1-1; D is unclear. V was pared by 7 bases and J by 1 base, with 16 bases between. Germline assignment: CDR1 SQVTM and CDR2 ANQGSEA. The CDR3 runs 14 residues. This CDR3 reads CSAHKFSENTEAFF. The CDR3 bases are TGCAGCGCCCATAAGTTCTCCGAGAACACTGAAGCTTTCTTT.

This clonotype turned up a few times. The rearrangement joins TRBV2 to TRBJ2-5; 7 bases line up with TRBD2. Germline CDR1 and CDR2: SNHLY and FYNNEI. The V and J ends lost 6 bases and 6 bases, in that order; junction bases with no gene match: 4. The CDR3 covers 12 residues. The CDR3 DNA reads TGTGCCAGCAGGCGGGAGATCCAGACCCAGTACTTC. It translates to CASRREIQTQYF.

This chain joins TRBV7-6 and TRBJ2-1; D is unresolved. Germline V CDR1 and CDR2: SGHVS, FNYEAQ. This CDR3 is 16 amino acids long. V lost 2 bases and J 0 bases, leaving 11 bases between the germline ends. The chain's CDR3 is CASSLWGKSSYNEQFF. CDR3 DNA: TGTGCCAGCAGCTTATGGGGTAAGAGCTCCTACAATGAGCAGTTCTTC.

There are many counts of this clonotype. This chain joins TRBV6-5 and TRBJ1-2; D is perhaps TRBD1 (6 bases). Per germline, CDR1 MNHEY and CDR2 SVGAGI. There are 13 residues in the CDR3. Trimming shortened V by 6 bases and J by 4 bases, and 12 bases separated the two germline ends. For the CDR3, the DNA is TGTGCCAGCAGGCAGGGGACTGTCTATGGCTACACCTTC. Protein product: CASRQGTVYGYTF.